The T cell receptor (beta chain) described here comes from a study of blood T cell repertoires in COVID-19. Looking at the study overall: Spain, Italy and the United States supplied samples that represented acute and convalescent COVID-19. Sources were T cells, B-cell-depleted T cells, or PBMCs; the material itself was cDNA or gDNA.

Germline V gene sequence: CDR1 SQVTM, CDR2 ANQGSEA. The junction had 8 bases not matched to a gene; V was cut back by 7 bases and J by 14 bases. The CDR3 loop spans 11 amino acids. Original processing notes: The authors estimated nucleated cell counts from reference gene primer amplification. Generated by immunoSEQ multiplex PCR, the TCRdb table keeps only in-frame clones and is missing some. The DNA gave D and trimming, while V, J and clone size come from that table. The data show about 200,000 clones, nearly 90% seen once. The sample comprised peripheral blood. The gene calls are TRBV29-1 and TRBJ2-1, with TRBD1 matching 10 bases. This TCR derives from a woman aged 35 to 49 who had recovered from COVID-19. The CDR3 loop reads CSGSPGTGEFF. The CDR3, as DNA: TGCAGCGGATCGCCAGGGACAGGGGAGTTCTTC.